The 10 T cell receptor beta chains reported below all come from one sample, sequenced in a study of PD-1 blockade in classical Hodgkin lymphoma. Every one of the patients relapsed after autologous stem cell transplantation (brentuximab vedotin exposure was variable). The protocol was immunoSEQ multiplex PCR, while the TCRdb copy is restricted to in-frame clones and leaves out a portion. The sample has under 20,000 clones, 82% seen once. This sample comprised peripheral blood mononuclear cells (PBMCs), obtained before the second cycle of nivolumab. Receptors were obtained from a human donor with classical Hodgkin lymphoma.

The J gene is TRBJ2-2, the V gene TRBV7-3; tentatively, D is TRBD1 or TRBD2 (5 bases each). CDR1 SGHTA and CDR2 FQGTGA come from the germline V gene. Trimming pared 0 bases from V and 2 bases from J, leaving 10 bases between. The CDR3 is 16 residues long. The CDR3 coding sequence is TGTGCCAGCAGCTTAACCGGGACGGCAAACACCGGGGAGCTGTTTTTT. Amino acid sequence: CASSLTGTANTGELFF. The full variable domain, completed using reference TRBV7-3 and TRBJ2-2, is GAGVSQTPSNKVTEKGKYVELRCDPISGHTALYWYRQSLGQGPEFLIYFQGTGAADDSGLPNDRFFAVRPEGSVSTLKIQRTERGDSAVYLCASSLTGTANTGELFFGEGSRLTVL.

This clone was recorded once. The chain carries TRBV7-2 and TRBJ1-5, with TRBD1 as a possible D gene (6 bases). The CDR3 spans 14 residues. Germline CDR1 reads SGHTA; CDR2 reads FQGNSA. Trimming cost V 5 bases and J 4 bases, with 12 bases left between them. The CDR3 loop reads CASSPRGGNQPQHF. DNA for the CDR3: TGTGCCAGCAGCCCTAGGGGGGGGAATCAGCCCCAGCATTTT.

A few counts support this clone. The chain joins TRBV7-9 to TRBJ1-1; TRBD1 matches 8 bases. V lost 4 bases, J lost 1 base, and 5 bases stayed unmatched. Germline V lookup: CDR1 SEHNR, CDR2 FQNEAQ (reference sequence). The CDR3 runs to 15 residues. The CDR3 here is CASSSPTGANTEAFF. DNA for the CDR3: TGTGCCAGCAGCTCTCCGACAGGGGCGAACACTGAAGCTTTCTTT.

This rearrangement joins TRBV25-1 to TRBJ2-1; D is undetermined. Trimming cost V 0 bases and J 0 bases, with 9 bases left between them. The germline CDR1 and CDR2 sequences are MGHDK and SYGVNS. The CDR3 runs to 16 residues. In DNA form, the CDR3 reads TGTGCCAGCAGTGAATATTTACAGAACTCCTACAATGAGCAGTTCTTC. This encodes CASSEYLQNSYNEQFF. Looking up the rest from reference TRBV25-1 and TRBJ2-1 gives the full variable domain: EADIYQTPRYLVIGTGKKITLECSQTMGHDKMYWYQQDPGMELHLIHYSYGVNSTEKGDLSSESTVSRIRTEHFPLTLESARPSHTSQYLCASSEYLQNSYNEQFFGPGTRLTVL.

The V call is TRBV7-9, the J call TRBJ2-7, with D unresolved. Germline V CDR1 and CDR2: SEHNR, FQNEAQ (reference sequence). The V end lost 1 base, the J end lost 2 bases, and 9 bases lay between the germline ends. This CDR3 region has 14 residues. The CDR3 nucleotides are TGTGCCAGCAGCTTAGGACATGCCCCCTACGAGCAGTACTTC. Amino acids: CASSLGHAPYEQYF.

In this sample, this clone turned up a few times. This sequence joins TRBV6-5 and TRBJ1-5; 9 bases match TRBD1. The CDR3 loop spans 15 amino acids. CDR1 and CDR2 (germline): MNHEY, SVGAGI. V dropped 6 bases and J dropped 6; count of bases not matched to a gene: 9. This chain's CDR3 is CASSPFTGGIQPQHF. In DNA form, the CDR3 reads TGTGCCAGCAGCCCATTTACAGGGGGCATTCAGCCCCAGCATTTT.

This clone showed up just a few times. CDR3 bases: TGTGCCAGCAGCGTAGACAGGGGGAGTTTCTATGGCTACACCTTC. Amino acid sequence: CASSVDRGSFYGYTF. The J gene is TRBJ1-2, the V gene TRBV9; TRBD1 matches 8 bases. CDR1 is SGDLS, CDR2 YYNGEE, per germline. The CDR3 has 15 residues. Unmatched junction bases numbered 5, after V lost 0 bases and J lost 4 bases.

The V gene is TRBV30, the J gene TRBJ2-2; 9 positions agree with TRBD1. CDR3 length: 14 residues. The trim removed 0 bases at V and 5 bases at J, leaving 1 base unmatched. Germline V gene sequence: CDR1 GTSNPN, CDR2 SVGIG (reference sequence). The CDR3 region is CAWSVDRGTGELFF. The CDR3 DNA follows: TGTGCCTGGAGTGTTGACAGGGGGACCGGGGAGCTGTTTTTT.

The chain carries TRBV4-3 and TRBJ2-7; 8 bases agree with TRBD1. The germline V gene encodes CDR1 LGHNA and CDR2 YSLEER. The CDR3 consists of 15 residues. After removal of 0 bases from V and 9 bases from J, the junction contained 10 bases not matched to a gene. CDR3 amino acids: CASSQDPHRGFGQYF. The DNA for the CDR3 is TGCGCCAGCAGCCAAGATCCCCACAGGGGGTTCGGGCAGTACTTC.

The chain couples TRBV29-1 to TRBJ2-7, with 13 bases that match TRBD2. Germline lookup yields CDR1 SQVTM and CDR2 ANQGSEA. This CDR3 contains 15 residues. V trimming: 6 bases; J trimming: 6 bases; junction bases outside the gene matches: 11. CDR3 region: CSVAKRLAGGSEQYF. CDR3 DNA: TGCAGCGTCGCGAAGAGACTAGCGGGGGGCTCCGAGCAGTACTTC.